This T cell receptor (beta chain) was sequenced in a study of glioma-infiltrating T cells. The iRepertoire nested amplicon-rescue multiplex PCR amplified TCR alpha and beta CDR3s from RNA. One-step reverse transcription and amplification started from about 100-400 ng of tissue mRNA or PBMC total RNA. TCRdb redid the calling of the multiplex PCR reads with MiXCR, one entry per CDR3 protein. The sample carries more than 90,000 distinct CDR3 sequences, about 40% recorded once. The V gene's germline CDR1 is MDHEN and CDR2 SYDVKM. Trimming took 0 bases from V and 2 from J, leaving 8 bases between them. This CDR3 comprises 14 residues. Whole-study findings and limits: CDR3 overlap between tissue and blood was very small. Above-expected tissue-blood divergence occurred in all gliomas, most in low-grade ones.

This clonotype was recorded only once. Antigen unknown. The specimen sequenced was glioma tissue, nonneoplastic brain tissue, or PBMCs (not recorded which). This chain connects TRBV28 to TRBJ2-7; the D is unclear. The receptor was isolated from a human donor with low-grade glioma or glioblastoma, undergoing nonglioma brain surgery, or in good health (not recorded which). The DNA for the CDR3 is TGTGCCAGCAGTTTATGGCAGGTAACCTACGAGCAGTACTTC. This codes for CASSLWQVTYEQYF. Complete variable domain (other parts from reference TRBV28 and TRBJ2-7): DVKVTQSSRYLVKRTGEKVFLECVQDMDHENMFWYRQDPGLGLRLIYFSYDVKMKEKGDIPEGYSVSREKKERFSLILESASTNQTSMYLCASSLWQVTYEQYFGPGTRLTVT.